Below are 18 T cell receptor beta chains sequenced from a single sample in a study of CD8 T cells in Susac syndrome. cDNA came from roughly 0.5 to 1 ug RNA primed by random hexamers. TCRdb processed the immunoSEQ multiplex PCR reads anew with MiXCR; each CDR3 protein has one entry. Among around 200,000 distinct CDR3 sequences listed, approximately 95% were seen once. The sample consisted of CD8+ T cells from PBMCs. The source is a human donor with Susac syndrome.

The chain uses TRBV30 and TRBJ2-7, with D unclear. This CDR3 has 12 amino acids. Trimming left V 2 bases short and J 2 bases short, with 7 bases between. Per the germline V gene, CDR1 is GTSNPN and CDR2 is SVGIG (reference sequence). DNA of the CDR3: TGTGCCTGGAGTCACGGCGCCTACGAGCAGTACTTC. Amino acids: CAWSHGAYEQYF.

This clonotype is a singleton in its sample. This chain uses TRBV6-5 with TRBJ2-5; TRBD2 is a possible D gene (5 bases). Trimming removed 6 bases from V and 9 bases from J, with 20 bases in between. The CDR3 is made up of 14 amino acids. Germline V lookup: CDR1 MNHEY, CDR2 SVGAGI. CDR3 sequence reads: CASSSRTAQWSQYF. The DNA of the CDR3 is TGTGCCAGCAGCTCAAGGACTGCCCAGTGGTCCCAGTACTTC.

V usage is TRBV20-1 and J usage is TRBJ2-5; TRBD2 agrees at 7 bases. This CDR3 is built from 17 residues. With V trimmed by 6 bases and J by 4 bases, 20 bases remained unmatched. The germline V gene has CDR1 DFQATT and CDR2 SNEGSKA (reference sequence). CDR3 amino acids: CSALLLLAGVARETQYF. In DNA, the CDR3 is TGCAGTGCGCTACTCTTATTGGCGGGGGTGGCTCGAGAGACCCAGTACTTC.

The chain uses TRBV13 and TRBJ1-5, with 9 bases aligning to TRBD1. Unmatched junction bases numbered 7, after V lost 5 bases and J lost 5 bases. The CDR3 loop spans 15 amino acids. From germline, CDR1 is PRHDT and CDR2 FYEKMQ (reference sequence). The CDR3 spells CASSRGQGVDQPQHF. The CDR3 region has the DNA TGTGCCAGCAGCAGGGGACAGGGAGTCGATCAGCCCCAGCATTTT. Full variable domain (outside the CDR3, taken from reference TRBV13 and TRBJ1-5): AAGVIQSPRHLIKEKRETATLKCYPIPRHDTVYWYQQGPGQDPQFLISFYEKMQSDKGSIPDRFSAQQFSDYHSELNMSSLELGDSALYFCASSRGQGVDQPQHFGDGTRLSIL.

The rearrangement joins TRBV29-1 to TRBJ2-6; D call uncertain. Trimming took 1 base from V and 0 from J, leaving 13 bases between them. The CDR3 has 17 amino acids. The germline V gene has CDR1 SQVTM and CDR2 ANQGSEA. The CDR3 is CSVEGASSFSGANVLTF. The CDR3 region has the DNA TGCAGCGTTGAAGGGGCCAGTTCCTTCTCTGGGGCCAACGTCCTGACTTTC.

The J gene is TRBJ1-2, the V gene TRBV10-3, with TRBD1 matching 7 bases. Germline V gene data show CDR1 as ENHRY and CDR2 as SYGVKD. CDR3 size: 14 residues. Germline trimming cut 0 bases from V and 10 bases from J; bases unmatched to any gene: 8. The CDR3 bases are TGTGCCATCAGTGAGTCAGGGGGCGATTTTGACTACACCTTC. Residues: CAISESGGDFDYTF.

The chain has TRBV27 and TRBJ1-4; weak D call: TRBD1 (5 bases). The ends were cut back, 4 bases at V and 4 bases at J, with 13 bases in the middle. The germline CDR1 and CDR2 sequences are MNHEY and SMNVEV (reference sequence). CDR3 length: 15 amino acids. CDR3 residues: CASSSGLRYNEKLFF. The CDR3 bases are TGTGCCAGCAGTTCGGGGCTAAGATATAATGAAAAACTGTTTTTT.

The rearrangement joins TRBV4-2 to TRBJ2-1, with a possible D match to TRBD2 (6 bases). V shed 0 bases and J shed 2 bases, with 14 bases lying between them. The CDR3 sequence is 17 residues long. The V gene's germline CDR1 is LGHNA and CDR2 YNFKEQ. The CDR3 DNA reads TGTGCCAGCAGCCAAGATTTGGCCGGGGGTGCCTACAATGAGCAGTTCTTC. It specifies CASSQDLAGGAYNEQFF.

The sample holds one count of this clonotype. V and J are TRBV5-1 and TRBJ2-7; 10 nucleotides match TRBD1. Germline-derived CDR1 and CDR2 are SGHRS and YFSETQ. This CDR3 region has 16 residues. Trimming took 4 bases from V and 3 from J; bases not matched to a gene: 10. The CDR3 DNA sequence: TGCGCCAGCAGCGGGGGACAGGGGAGCGGGAACTACGAGCAGTACTTC. Translating gives CASSGGQGSGNYEQYF.

The gene calls are TRBV27 and TRBJ1-6, with a weak D call TRBD1 (6 bases). This CDR3 is built from 15 residues. Trimming stripped 5 bases from V and 7 bases from J, with 15 bases between. Germline values: CDR1 MNHEY, CDR2 SMNVEV (reference sequence). DNA for the CDR3: TGTGCCAGCAGTCGAACAGGACAGCGAAATTCACCCCTCCACTTT. Translating gives CASSRTGQRNSPLHF.

This chain joins TRBV9 and TRBJ2-7; D remains ambiguous. CDR1 is SGDLS and CDR2 is YYNGEE in the germline V gene. This CDR3 region has 14 residues. The V end was cut by 0 bases, the J end by 1 base, with 8 bases between. The chain's CDR3 is CASSVGTTSYEQYF. DNA for the CDR3: TGTGCCAGCAGCGTAGGTACTACGTCCTACGAGCAGTACTTC. Combining the CDR3 with reference TRBV9 and TRBJ2-7 gives the whole variable domain DSGVTQTPKHLITATGQRVTLRCSPRSGDLSVYWYQQSLDQGLQFLIQYYNGEERAKGNILERFSAQQFPDLHSELNLSSLELGDSALYFCASSVGTTSYEQYFGPGTRLTVT.

The V call is TRBV9, the J call TRBJ1-6, with 8 nucleotides matching TRBD1. Germline lookup yields CDR1 SGDLS and CDR2 YYNGEE. J was trimmed by 6 bases and V by 3 bases; bases with no gene match: 8. The CDR3 loop spans 16 amino acids. The CDR3 sequence is CASSEFMDRVNSPLHF. The CDR3, as DNA: TGTGCCAGCAGCGAATTCATGGACAGGGTTAATTCACCCCTCCACTTT.

This chain joins TRBV30 and TRBJ1-2, with D perhaps TRBD1 (6 bases). Germline assignment: CDR1 GTSNPN and CDR2 SVGIG (reference sequence). The length of the CDR3 is 13 residues. Trimming left V 3 bases short and J 8 bases short, with 16 bases between. The CDR3, as DNA: TGTGCCTGGAGCGAACACAGGGTGGGAGGCTACACCTTC. As protein: CAWSEHRVGGYTF.

The CDR3 sequence is CASSHGGTDNQPQHF. As DNA, the CDR3 is TGCGCCAGCAGCCATGGTGGGACCGACAATCAGCCCCAGCATTTT. This chain connects TRBV4-1 to TRBJ1-5; D might be TRBD1 (5 bases). This CDR3 region has 15 residues. V lost 3 bases and J 3 bases, leaving 12 bases between the germline ends. The V gene's germline CDR1 is MGHRA and CDR2 YSYEKL.

The genes are TRBV20-1 and TRBJ2-4; no definite D call. This CDR3 spans 11 amino acids. CDR1 and CDR2 from the germline V gene are DFQATT and SNEGSKA (reference sequence). The ends were cut back, 7 bases at V and 7 bases at J, with 11 bases in the middle. CDR3 sequence: CSGGLGNIQYF. CDR3 sequence (DNA): TGCAGTGGGGGTTTGGGGAACATTCAGTACTTC.

This chain uses TRBV4-1 with TRBJ2-4; 7 bases are a match to TRBD2. Germline CDR1 MGHRA, CDR2 YSYEKL. The CDR3 loop spans 17 amino acids. The J segment lost 6 bases and the V segment lost 0 bases, leaving 11 bases of the junction unmatched. For the CDR3, the DNA is TGCGCCAGCAGCCAAGAAGTGGCTAGCGGACGGTTAAACATTCAGTACTTC. Protein: CASSQEVASGRLNIQYF.

The V call is TRBV11-2, the J call TRBJ1-6; 7 nucleotides line up with TRBD1. Germline V CDR1 and CDR2: SGHAT, FQNNGV. Trimming took 3 bases from V and 16 from J; bases not matched to a gene: 9. This CDR3 spans 13 amino acids. The CDR3 nucleotides are TGTGCCAGCAGCTTGGACAGGCCCAGAAAGCTCCACTTT. Residues: CASSLDRPRKLHF. Complete variable domain (other parts from reference TRBV11-2 and TRBJ1-6): EAGVAQSPRYKIIEKRQSVAFWCNPISGHATLYWYQQILGQGPKLLIQFQNNGVVDDSQLPKDRFSAERLKGVDSTLKIQPAKLEDSAVYLCASSLDRPRKLHFGNGTRLTVT.

The rearrangement uses TRBV28 and TRBJ1-1; the match to TRBD1 covers 8 bases. The CDR3 extends over 17 amino acids. CDR1 and CDR2 (germline): MDHEN, SYDVKM. Germline trimming cut 2 bases from V and 4 bases from J; bases unmatched to any gene: 12. CDR3 sequence (DNA): TGTGCCAGCAGTTTACGCTTGACAGGGGAAGTGAGCACTGAAGCTTTCTTT. It is translated as CASSLRLTGEVSTEAFF.